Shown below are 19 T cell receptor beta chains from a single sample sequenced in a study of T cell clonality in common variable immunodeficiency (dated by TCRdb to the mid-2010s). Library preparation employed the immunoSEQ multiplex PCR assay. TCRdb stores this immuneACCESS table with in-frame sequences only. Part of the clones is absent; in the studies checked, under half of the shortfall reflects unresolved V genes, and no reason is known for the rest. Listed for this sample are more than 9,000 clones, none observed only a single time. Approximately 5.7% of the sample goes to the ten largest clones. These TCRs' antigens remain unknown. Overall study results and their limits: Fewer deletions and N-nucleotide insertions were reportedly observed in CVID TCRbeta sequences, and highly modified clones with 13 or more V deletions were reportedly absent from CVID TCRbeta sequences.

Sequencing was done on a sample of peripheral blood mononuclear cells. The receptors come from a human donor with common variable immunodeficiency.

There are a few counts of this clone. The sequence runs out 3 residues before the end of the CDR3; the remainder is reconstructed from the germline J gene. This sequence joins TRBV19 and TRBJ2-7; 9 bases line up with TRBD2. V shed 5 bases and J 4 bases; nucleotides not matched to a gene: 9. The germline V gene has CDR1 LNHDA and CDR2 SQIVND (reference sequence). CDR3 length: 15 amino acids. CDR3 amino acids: CASSPAGTSRYEQYF. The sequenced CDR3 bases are TGTGCCAGTAGTCCCGCCGGGACTAGCCGTTACGAG.

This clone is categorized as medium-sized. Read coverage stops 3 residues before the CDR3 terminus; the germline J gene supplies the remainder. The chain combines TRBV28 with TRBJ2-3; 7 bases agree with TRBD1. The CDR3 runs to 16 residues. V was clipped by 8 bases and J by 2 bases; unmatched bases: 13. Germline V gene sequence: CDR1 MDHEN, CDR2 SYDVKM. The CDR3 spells CASPPPDRELTDTQYF. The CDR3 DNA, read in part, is TGTGCCAGCCCCCCCCCTGACAGGGAGCTCACAGATACG.

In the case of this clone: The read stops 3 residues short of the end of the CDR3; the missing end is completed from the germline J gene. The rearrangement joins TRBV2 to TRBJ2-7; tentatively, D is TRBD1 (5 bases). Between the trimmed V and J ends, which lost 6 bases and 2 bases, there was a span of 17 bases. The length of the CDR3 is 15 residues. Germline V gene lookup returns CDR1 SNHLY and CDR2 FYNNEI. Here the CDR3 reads CASRTTVTPPYEQYF. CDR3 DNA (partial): TGTGCCAGCAGGACGACAGTGACCCCTCCCTACGAG.

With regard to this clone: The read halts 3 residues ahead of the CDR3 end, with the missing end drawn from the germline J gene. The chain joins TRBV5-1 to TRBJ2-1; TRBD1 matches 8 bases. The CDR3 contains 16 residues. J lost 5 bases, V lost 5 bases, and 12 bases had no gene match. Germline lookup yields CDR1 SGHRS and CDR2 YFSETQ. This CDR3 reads CASSGDRGKRDNEQFF. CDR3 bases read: TGCGCCAGCAGTGGCGACAGGGGTAAGCGAGACAATGAG.

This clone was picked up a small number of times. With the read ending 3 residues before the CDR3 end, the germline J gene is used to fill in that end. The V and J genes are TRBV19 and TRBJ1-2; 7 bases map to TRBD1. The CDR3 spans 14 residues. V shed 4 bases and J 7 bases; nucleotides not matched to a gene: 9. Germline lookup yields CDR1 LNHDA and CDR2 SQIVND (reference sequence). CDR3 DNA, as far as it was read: TGTGCCAGTAGTAGAATCACAGGGGCAGGTGGC. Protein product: CASSRITGAGG. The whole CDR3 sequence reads CASSRITGAGGYTF.

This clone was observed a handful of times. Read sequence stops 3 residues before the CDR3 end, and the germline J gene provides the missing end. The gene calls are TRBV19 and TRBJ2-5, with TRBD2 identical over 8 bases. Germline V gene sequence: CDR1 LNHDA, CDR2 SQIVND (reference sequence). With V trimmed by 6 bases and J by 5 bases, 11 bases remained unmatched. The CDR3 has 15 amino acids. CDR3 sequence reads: CASSYGRTSRETQYF. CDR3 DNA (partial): TGTGCCAGTAGCTATGGGAGGACTAGCAGGGAGACC.

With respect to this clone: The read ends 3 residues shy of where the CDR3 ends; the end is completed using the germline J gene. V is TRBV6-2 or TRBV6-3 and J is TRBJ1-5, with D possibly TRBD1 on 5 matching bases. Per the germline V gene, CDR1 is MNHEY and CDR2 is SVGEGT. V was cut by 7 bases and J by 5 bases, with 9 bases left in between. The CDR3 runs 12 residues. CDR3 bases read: TGTGCCAGCACCGGGGGGTATCAGCCC. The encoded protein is CASTGGYQP. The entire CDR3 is CASTGGYQPQHF.

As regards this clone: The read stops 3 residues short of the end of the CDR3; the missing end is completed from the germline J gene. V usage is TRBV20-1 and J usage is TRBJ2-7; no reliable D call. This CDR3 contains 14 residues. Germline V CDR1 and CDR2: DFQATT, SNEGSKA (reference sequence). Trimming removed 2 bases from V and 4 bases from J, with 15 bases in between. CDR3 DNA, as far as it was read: TGCAGTGCTAGATCTTTTCCTAACTGGTACGAG. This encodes CSARSFPNWYE. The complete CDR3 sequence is CSARSFPNWYEQYF.

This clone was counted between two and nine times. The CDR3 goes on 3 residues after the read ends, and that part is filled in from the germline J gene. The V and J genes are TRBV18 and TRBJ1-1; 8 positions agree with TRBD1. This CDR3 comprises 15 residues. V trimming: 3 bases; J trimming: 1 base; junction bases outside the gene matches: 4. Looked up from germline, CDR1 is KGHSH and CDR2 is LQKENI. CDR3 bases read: TGTGCCAGCTCACCTATGACAGGGGAGAACACTGAA. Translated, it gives CASSPMTGENTE. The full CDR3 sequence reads CASSPMTGENTEAFF.

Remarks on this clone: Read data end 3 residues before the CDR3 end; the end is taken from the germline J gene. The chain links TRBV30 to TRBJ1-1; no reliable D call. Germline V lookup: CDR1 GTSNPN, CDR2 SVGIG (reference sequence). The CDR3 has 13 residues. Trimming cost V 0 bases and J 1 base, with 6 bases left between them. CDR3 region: CAWSVRWNTEAFF. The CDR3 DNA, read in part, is TGTGCCTGGAGTGTACGGTGGAACACTGAA.

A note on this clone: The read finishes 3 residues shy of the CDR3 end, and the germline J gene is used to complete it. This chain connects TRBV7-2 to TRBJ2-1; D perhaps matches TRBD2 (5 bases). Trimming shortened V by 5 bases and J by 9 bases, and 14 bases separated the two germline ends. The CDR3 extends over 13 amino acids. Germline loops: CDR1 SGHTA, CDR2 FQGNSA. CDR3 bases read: TGTGCCAGCAGCCCAGCGGTAGTGAGTGAG. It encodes CASSPAVVSE. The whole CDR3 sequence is CASSPAVVSEQFF.

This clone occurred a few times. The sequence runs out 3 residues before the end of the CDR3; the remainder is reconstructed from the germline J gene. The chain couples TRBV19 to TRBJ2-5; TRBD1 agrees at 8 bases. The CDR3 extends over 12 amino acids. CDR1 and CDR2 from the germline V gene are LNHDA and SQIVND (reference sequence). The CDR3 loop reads CASSRDRSTQYF. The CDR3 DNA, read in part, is TGTGCCAGTAGTAGGGACAGGTCAACC.

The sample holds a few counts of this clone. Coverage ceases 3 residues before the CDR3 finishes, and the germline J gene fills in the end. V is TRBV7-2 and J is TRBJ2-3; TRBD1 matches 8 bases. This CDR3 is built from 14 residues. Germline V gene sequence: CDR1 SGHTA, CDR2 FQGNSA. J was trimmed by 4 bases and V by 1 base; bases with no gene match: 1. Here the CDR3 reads CASSLGTGSDTQYF. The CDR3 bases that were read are TGTGCCAGCAGCTTAGGGACAGGGTCAGATACG.

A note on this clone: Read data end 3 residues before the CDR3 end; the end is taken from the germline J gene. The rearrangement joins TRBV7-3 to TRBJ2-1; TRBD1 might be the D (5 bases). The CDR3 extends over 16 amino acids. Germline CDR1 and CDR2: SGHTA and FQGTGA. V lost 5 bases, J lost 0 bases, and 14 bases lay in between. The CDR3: CASSLDRKSSYNEQFF. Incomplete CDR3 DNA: TGTGCCAGCAGCCTAGACAGAAAAAGCTCCTACAATGAG.

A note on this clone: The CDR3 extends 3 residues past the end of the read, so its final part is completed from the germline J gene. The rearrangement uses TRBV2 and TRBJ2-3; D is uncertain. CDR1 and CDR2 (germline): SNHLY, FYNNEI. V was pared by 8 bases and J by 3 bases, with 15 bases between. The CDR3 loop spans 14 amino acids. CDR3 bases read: TGTGCCAGCGACTTCGAGAGGTTGACAGATACG. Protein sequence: CASDFERLTDT. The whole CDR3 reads CASDFERLTDTQYF.

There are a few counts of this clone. CDR3 loop: CAWSAGNYGYTF. The sequenced CDR3 bases are TGTGCCTGGAGTGCGGGGAACTATGGC. The chain uses TRBV30 and TRBJ1-2; D is unresolved. The read falls 3 residues short of the CDR3 end, and the missing part is taken from the germline J gene. The CDR3 runs 12 residues. Trimming took 1 base from V and 2 from J, leaving 5 bases between them. Germline values: CDR1 GTSNPN, CDR2 SVGIG (reference sequence). The variable domain in full, with the rest retrieved from reference TRBV30 and TRBJ1-2, is SQTIHQWPATLVQPVGSPLSLECTVEGTSNPNLYWYRQAAGRGLQLLFYSVGIGQISSEVPQNLSASRPQDRQFILSSKKLLLSDSGFYLCAWSAGNYGYTFGSGTRLTVV.

The CDR3 DNA, read in part, is TGCGCCAGCAGCTTGGGGCCAGCGGGAGGCCTCCTTTACAATGAG. It codes for CASSLGPAGGLLYNE. The entire CDR3 is CASSLGPAGGLLYNEQFF. The chain is built from TRBV5-1 and TRBJ2-1, with 9 bases matching TRBD2. The CDR3 is cut off 3 residues early in the read; its end comes from the germline J gene. Unmatched junction bases numbered 11, after V lost 0 bases and J lost 4 bases. Germline V gives CDR1 SGHRS, CDR2 YFSETQ. The CDR3 is 18 residues long. Together with reference TRBV5-1 and TRBJ2-1, the CDR3 gives the full variable domain: KAGVTQTPRYLIKTRGQQVTLSCSPISGHRSVSWYQQTPGQGLQFLFEYFSETQRNKGNFPGRFSGRQFSNSRSEMNVSTLELGDSALYLCASSLGPAGGLLYNEQFFGPGTRLTVL.

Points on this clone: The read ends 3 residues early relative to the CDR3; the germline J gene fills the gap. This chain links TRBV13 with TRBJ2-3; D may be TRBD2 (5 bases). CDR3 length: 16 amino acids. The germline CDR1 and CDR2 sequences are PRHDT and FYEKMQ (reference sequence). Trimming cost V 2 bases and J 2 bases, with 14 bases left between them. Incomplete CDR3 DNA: TGTGCCAGCAGCTTAACGCCGCTAGCCCTCACAGATACG. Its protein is CASSLTPLALTDT. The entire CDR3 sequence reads CASSLTPLALTDTQYF.

The sequenced part of the CDR3 DNA is TGTGCCTGGGGTCGGGGGGCACTATCCTATAATTCACCC. Translating gives CAWGRGALSYNSP. Given in full, the CDR3 is CAWGRGALSYNSPLHF. V and J are TRBV30 and TRBJ1-6; a weak D match, TRBD1 (6 bases). The CDR3 end falls 3 residues outside the read, so it is completed with the germline J gene. This CDR3 has 16 residues. The V gene's germline CDR1 is GTSNPN and CDR2 SVGIG (reference sequence). V lost 5 bases and J lost 1, with 15 bases in between.